The next 25 T cell receptor beta chains were all read from a single sample in a study of identical twins. TCRdb reprocessed the 5' RACE reads with MiXCR, giving one entry per CDR3 protein. The sample lists hundreds of thousands of distinct CDR3 sequences; roughly 12% were seen once. These data were also reused for a study on yellow fever vaccine responses in identical twins.

Input material: PBMCs. The origin of the receptors is a woman aged 18 to 35 in good health.

The sample holds one count of this clonotype. This chain links TRBV20-1 with TRBJ2-7; 7 nucleotides match TRBD1. The germline gives CDR1 DFQATT, CDR2 SNEGSKA (reference sequence). The CDR3 has 14 residues. After removal of 4 bases from V and 0 bases from J, the junction contained 6 bases not matched to a gene. CDR3 coding DNA: TGCAGTGCTACAGACAGGGATTCCTCCTACGAGCAGTACTTC. Its translation is CSATDRDSSYEQYF.

This clonotype has a handful of counts. This sequence joins TRBV9 and TRBJ2-3; no definite D call. Deletions cut 1 base from V and 1 base from J, with 10 bases between. The germline CDR1 and CDR2 sequences are SGDLS and YYNGEE. The CDR3 runs 15 residues. In nucleotides, the CDR3 is TGTGCCAGCAGCGTAAAACCGTCGGGCACAGATACGCAGTATTTT. This sequence encodes CASSVKPSGTDTQYF.

The chain links TRBV20-1 to TRBJ2-7, with no clear D. CDR1 DFQATT and CDR2 SNEGSKA come from the germline V gene (reference sequence). V lost 0 bases, J lost 3 bases, and 6 bases lay in between. The CDR3 covers 12 residues. The CDR3, as DNA: TGCAGTGCTAGAGATATGCTCTACGAGCAGTACGTC. It specifies CSARDMLYEQYV.

This clonotype was observed a handful of times. The chain employs TRBV2 and TRBJ2-7; tentatively, D is TRBD2 (5 bases). The ends were cut back, 7 bases at V and 4 bases at J, with 17 bases in the middle. The V gene's germline CDR1 is SNHLY and CDR2 FYNNEI. This CDR3 spans 14 amino acids. CDR3 DNA sequence: TGTGCCAGCATTACTAGTTCGCGGGTGTACGAGCAGTACTTC. Encoded protein: CASITSSRVYEQYF.

This clonotype was observed a handful of times. The rearrangement uses TRBV20-1 and TRBJ2-5, with TRBD2 identical over 7 bases. This CDR3 contains 15 residues. Germline CDR1 and CDR2: DFQATT and SNEGSKA (reference sequence). The V gene end was trimmed by 1 base and the J gene end by 2 bases; junction bases not matched to a gene: 7. The CDR3 protein is CSARGQRGLQETQYF. CDR3 DNA sequence: TGCAGTGCTAGAGGCCAGCGGGGACTACAAGAGACCCAGTACTTC.

This clonotype has a handful of counts. The chain links TRBV29-1 to TRBJ1-2; D remains unclear. Germline CDR1 reads SQVTM; CDR2 reads ANQGSEA. V lost 2 bases to trimming and J lost 0 bases, with 4 bases between them. This CDR3 has 12 residues. The CDR3 bases are TGCAGCGTTGAACACACTAACTATGGCTACACCTTC. This codes for CSVEHTNYGYTF. Based on the CDR3 plus reference TRBV29-1 and TRBJ1-2, the full variable domain is SAVISQKPSRDICQRGTSLTIQCQVDSQVTMMFWYRQQPGQSLTLIATANQGSEATYESGFVIDKFPISRPNLTFSTLTVSNMSPEDSSIYLCSVEHTNYGYTFGSGTRLTVV.

The CDR3 here is CASSLVLMSAGELFF. CDR3 DNA: TGTGCCAGCAGCTTAGTTTTGATGAGTGCCGGGGAGCTGTTTTTT. V is TRBV7-8 and J is TRBJ2-2, with unresolved D. The CDR3 extends over 15 amino acids. The V and J ends lost 1 base and 6 bases respectively, with 12 bases between them. Germline assignment: CDR1 SGHVS and CDR2 FQNEAQ.

The genes are TRBV7-2 and TRBJ1-6; D is unresolved. Trimming stripped 1 base from V and 6 bases from J, with 10 bases between. This CDR3 region has 15 residues. CDR1 SGHTA and CDR2 FQGNSA come from the germline V gene. This CDR3 reads CASSLGPVANSPLHF. For the CDR3, the DNA is TGTGCCAGCAGCTTAGGCCCGGTGGCTAATTCACCCCTCCACTTT.

This clonotype was seen only a few times. This rearrangement joins TRBV11-2 to TRBJ2-5, with no clear D. The V and J ends lost 3 bases and 3 bases respectively, with 17 bases between them. The CDR3 is made up of 16 amino acids. CDR1 and CDR2 from the germline V gene are SGHAT and FQNNGV. CDR3 region: CASSFSNRDLKETQYF. In nucleotides, the CDR3 is TGTGCCAGCAGCTTCTCCAACCGAGATTTAAAAGAGACCCAGTACTTC.

This clonotype was observed a handful of times. DNA for the CDR3: TGTGCCAGCAGCGTAGCCCCCGGGACTAGCGGCTCCTACGAGCAGTACTTC. Amino acid sequence: CASSVAPGTSGSYEQYF. V is TRBV9 and J is TRBJ2-7; 11 bases map to TRBD2. This CDR3 has 17 residues. Trimming took 0 bases from V and 0 from J; bases not matched to a gene: 5. CDR1 SGDLS and CDR2 YYNGEE come from the germline V gene. Using reference TRBV9 and TRBJ2-7 for the parts outside the CDR3, the full variable domain is DSGVTQTPKHLITATGQRVTLRCSPRSGDLSVYWYQQSLDQGLQFLIQYYNGEERAKGNILERFSAQQFPDLHSELNLSSLELGDSALYFCASSVAPGTSGSYEQYFGPGTRLTVT.

This clonotype came up a few times. This sequence joins TRBV12-3 or TRBV12-4 and TRBJ2-2, with D possibly matching TRBD2 (5 bases). V was shortened by 8 bases and J by 4 bases, with 14 bases between the two germline ends. This CDR3 spans 14 amino acids. CDR3 sequence: CASFGRSGTGELFF. CDR3 nucleotides: TGTGCCAGCTTCGGCAGGAGCGGCACCGGGGAGCTGTTTTTT.

The chain is built from TRBV4-1 and TRBJ2-7; 7 bases map to TRBD2. The V and J ends lost 2 bases and 1 base, in that order; junction bases with no gene match: 5. Germline CDR1 reads MGHRA; CDR2 reads YSYEKL. The CDR3 totals 15 residues. The DNA for the CDR3 is TGCGCCAGCAGCCAACGGGAGGCGGCTTCCTACGAGCAGTACTTC. Its protein product is CASSQREAASYEQYF.

This clonotype was picked up a small number of times. The chain combines TRBV6-2 or TRBV6-3 with TRBJ2-1; TRBD2 matches 15 bases. There are 20 residues in the CDR3. Trimming at V came to 1 base and at J to 1 base, leaving 8 bases not matched to a gene. The germline V gene has CDR1 MNHEY and CDR2 SVGEGT. CDR3 protein: CASSYLTGTSGGRSYNEQFF. CDR3 nucleotides: TGTGCCAGCAGTTACTTGACCGGGACTAGCGGGGGGCGGTCCTACAATGAGCAGTTCTTC.

CDR3 in amino acids: CASSEDRGTKNIQYF. CDR3 nucleotides: TGTGCCAGCAGCGAGGACAGGGGTACCAAAAACATTCAGTACTTC. The chain uses TRBV5-5 and TRBJ2-4, with 9 nucleotides matching TRBD1. V shed 4 bases and J 2 bases; nucleotides not matched to a gene: 4. This CDR3 region has 15 residues. The germline gives CDR1 SGHKS, CDR2 YYEKEE (reference sequence).

In this sample, this clonotype turned up a few times. This chain joins TRBV10-3 and TRBJ2-3, with no clear D. Germline V lookup: CDR1 ENHRY, CDR2 SYGVKD. V lost 3 bases and J 2 bases, leaving 6 bases between the germline ends. CDR3 size: 13 residues. The DNA for the CDR3 is TGTGCCATCAGTGAATGGGACACAGATACGCAGTATTTT. Translation gives CAISEWDTDTQYF.

There are a few counts of this clonotype. The V gene is TRBV7-9, the J gene TRBJ2-5; D not resolved. The CDR3 loop spans 16 amino acids. V was cut by 2 bases and J by 1 base, with 14 bases left in between. Germline assignment: CDR1 SEHNR and CDR2 FQNEAQ (reference sequence). DNA of the CDR3: TGTGCCAGCAGCTTATTCCCTAGAGACGTCCAAGAGACCCAGTACTTC. Protein sequence: CASSLFPRDVQETQYF. The full variable domain, with the rest looked up from reference TRBV7-9 and TRBJ2-5, is DTGVSQNPRHKITKRGQNVTFRCDPISEHNRLYWYRQTLGQGPEFLTYFQNEAQLEKSRLLSDRFSAERPKGSFSTLEIQRTEQGDSAMYLCASSLFPRDVQETQYFGPGTRLLVL.

This clonotype was seen repeatedly, ten times or more. The rearrangement uses TRBV11-2 and TRBJ1-2; a weak D match, TRBD1 (5 bases). CDR1 SGHAT and CDR2 FQNNGV come from the germline V gene. CDR3 size: 12 residues. Deletions cut 4 bases from V and 5 bases from J, with 8 bases between. The chain's CDR3 is CASSSTVYGYTF. The CDR3 bases are TGTGCCAGCAGCTCGACAGTATATGGCTACACCTTC.

CDR3 bases: TGCGCCAGCAGCTTGGCCCCCAATTTAAATGAGCAGTTCTTC. Translating it yields CASSLAPNLNEQFF. The genes are TRBV5-1 and TRBJ2-1; D is undetermined. The ends were cut back, 0 bases at V and 7 bases at J, with 11 bases in the middle. The germline gives CDR1 SGHRS, CDR2 YFSETQ. This CDR3 is built from 14 residues.

This clonotype showed up just a few times. The V call is TRBV4-1, the J call TRBJ2-1, with 8 bases identical to TRBD2. The CDR3 length is 16 residues. Per the germline V gene, CDR1 is MGHRA and CDR2 is YSYEKL. With V trimmed by 4 bases and J by 6 bases, 11 bases remained unmatched. CDR3 amino acids: CASSRLGAGVGNEQFF. CDR3 DNA sequence: TGCGCCAGCAGCCGCCTGGGAGCGGGAGTTGGCAATGAGCAGTTCTTC.

This clonotype was seen at least ten times. The J gene is TRBJ1-2, the V gene TRBV7-9; D is ambiguous. CDR3 size: 14 residues. With 5 bases removed from V and 5 bases from J, the gap between germline ends came to 15 bases. Germline values: CDR1 SEHNR, CDR2 FQNEAQ (reference sequence). This CDR3 is CASSPPGVGYGYTF. DNA of the CDR3: TGTGCCAGCAGCCCCCCCGGAGTGGGGTATGGCTACACCTTC.

This clonotype was seen a few times. The chain is built from TRBV7-9 and TRBJ1-1; D not resolved. The CDR3 has 17 residues. Trimming shortened V by 5 bases and J by 0 bases, and 19 bases separated the two germline ends. CDR1 SEHNR and CDR2 FQNEAQ come from the germline V gene (reference sequence). The CDR3 protein is CASSPGFGVPMNTEAFF. CDR3 DNA sequence: TGTGCCAGCAGCCCCGGATTTGGGGTGCCCATGAACACTGAAGCTTTCTTT.

CDR3: CSVGPTSGSADTQYF. CDR3 DNA: TGCAGCGTTGGCCCTACTAGCGGGAGTGCAGATACGCAGTATTTT. This rearrangement joins TRBV29-1 to TRBJ2-3; 11 bases align to TRBD2. The length of the CDR3 is 15 residues. After removal of 4 bases from V and 4 bases from J, the junction contained 7 bases not matched to a gene. CDR1 and CDR2 from the germline V gene are SQVTM and ANQGSEA.

This clonotype was recorded a few times. This chain uses TRBV13 with TRBJ1-2; TRBD1 might be the D (6 bases). The CDR3 runs 16 residues. CDR1 is PRHDT and CDR2 is FYEKMQ in the germline V gene (reference sequence). V was shortened by 4 bases and J by 3 bases, with 18 bases between the two germline ends. The CDR3 sequence: CASSSLQGVGDYGYTF. In DNA form, the CDR3 reads TGTGCCAGCAGCTCGCTACAGGGAGTGGGCGACTATGGCTACACCTTC. Full variable domain (outside the CDR3, taken from reference TRBV13 and TRBJ1-2): AAGVIQSPRHLIKEKRETATLKCYPIPRHDTVYWYQQGPGQDPQFLISFYEKMQSDKGSIPDRFSAQQFSDYHSELNMSSLELGDSALYFCASSSLQGVGDYGYTFGSGTRLTVV.

In this sample, this clonotype turned up many times. DNA for the CDR3: TGTGCCATCAGTGAGCCGGGACAGGGGGAAGAGACCCAGTACTTC. This codes for CAISEPGQGEETQYF. The gene calls are TRBV10-3 and TRBJ2-5; the match to TRBD1 covers 11 bases. V lost 2 bases to trimming and J lost 3 bases; unmatched junction nucleotides: 2. The length of the CDR3 is 15 residues. The germline V gene has CDR1 ENHRY and CDR2 SYGVKD.

In this sample, this clonotype turned up a few times. The chain uses TRBV28 and TRBJ1-6; no reliable D call. Germline V gene data show CDR1 as MDHEN and CDR2 as SYDVKM. The CDR3 is 14 amino acids. The ends were cut back, 2 bases at V and 10 bases at J, with 12 bases in the middle. CDR3 sequence (DNA): TGTGCCAGCAGTTTAACGGACTTAGGGTCACCCCTCCACTTT. Its translation: CASSLTDLGSPLHF.